The 27 T cell receptor beta chains presented below share a single source sample, sequenced in a study of cytomegalovirus exposure and HLA in healthy donors. PCR was performed using 60 Vbeta and 13 Jbeta primers. Sequencing was performed with immunoSEQ multiplex PCR; in TCRdb, only in-frame clones are kept and a portion is missing. The repertoire consists of around 72,000 clones, with about 72% occurring once and the leading ten covering roughly a fifth. The sample comprised PBMCs. These receptors were obtained from a man aged 35 to 55 in good health and CMV-seropositive.

The rearrangement joins TRBV5-4 to TRBJ1-1; 7 bases are shared with TRBD1. Germline V lookup: CDR1 SGHNT, CDR2 YYREEE (reference sequence). This CDR3 is 15 amino acids long. J gave up 5 bases and V 0 bases, and 7 bases lay outside the gene matches. Here the CDR3 reads CASSLEGGWWTEAFF. For the CDR3, the DNA is TGTGCCAGCAGCTTGGAAGGGGGCTGGTGGACTGAAGCTTTCTTT.

The V call is TRBV4-2, the J call TRBJ2-7, with 13 bases matching TRBD2. The CDR3 extends over 16 amino acids. After removal of 1 base from V and 3 bases from J, the junction contained 3 bases not matched to a gene. Looked up from germline, CDR1 is LGHNA and CDR2 is YNFKEQ. The CDR3 loop reads CASSQARLAGGYEQYF. The CDR3 DNA reads TGTGCCAGCAGCCAAGCCCGACTAGCGGGGGGCTACGAGCAGTACTTC.

V and J are TRBV6-5 and TRBJ1-1; no firm D call. The ends were cut back, 2 bases at V and 7 bases at J, with 5 bases in the middle. The V gene's germline CDR1 is MNHEY and CDR2 SVGAGI. The CDR3 loop spans 11 amino acids. The CDR3 is CASSYGSEAFF. DNA for the CDR3: TGTGCCAGCAGTTACGGCAGTGAAGCTTTCTTT.

The J gene is TRBJ2-1, the V gene TRBV7-9; D might be TRBD2 (5 bases). Deletions cut 5 bases from V and 4 bases from J, with 18 bases between. This CDR3 contains 16 residues. Per germline, CDR1 SEHNR and CDR2 FQNEAQ (reference sequence). The CDR3 loop reads CASSPPIRLAYNEQFF. The CDR3 DNA reads TGTGCCAGCAGCCCACCGATCCGCCTAGCTTACAATGAGCAGTTCTTC.

The chain uses TRBV30 and TRBJ1-1; D remains ambiguous. CDR1 and CDR2 (germline): GTSNPN, SVGIG (reference sequence). V lost 0 bases, J lost 1 base, and 3 bases lay in between. The CDR3 consists of 12 residues. The CDR3 DNA reads as TGTGCCTGGAGTGTAGCGAACACTGAAGCTTTCTTT. As protein: CAWSVANTEAFF.

This rearrangement joins TRBV19 to TRBJ2-5; D is uncertain. CDR3 length: 14 residues. The germline V and J ends were trimmed by 0 bases and 4 bases, with 9 bases remaining between them. Per the germline V gene, CDR1 is LNHDA and CDR2 is SQIVND (reference sequence). DNA of the CDR3: TGTGCCAGTAGTATAGACTCAGTCCCAGAGACCCAGTACTTC. This encodes CASSIDSVPETQYF.

V and J are TRBV6-5 and TRBJ2-5; D call uncertain. CDR1 is MNHEY and CDR2 is SVGAGI in the germline V gene. The V and J ends lost 10 bases and 1 base respectively, with 13 bases between them. The length of the CDR3 is 13 residues. CDR3 in amino acids: CATTNVPQETQYF. For the CDR3, the DNA is TGTGCCACCACTAACGTGCCCCAAGAGACCCAGTACTTC.

CDR3 sequence reads: CAWSVFGQPDRIFYNEQFF. DNA for the CDR3: TGTGCCTGGAGTGTGTTTGGACAGCCGGATCGTATTTTCTACAATGAGCAGTTCTTC. V usage is TRBV30 and J usage is TRBJ2-1; D is possibly TRBD1 (6 bases). V was cut by 0 bases and J by 3 bases, with 24 bases left in between. Germline lookup yields CDR1 GTSNPN and CDR2 SVGIG (reference sequence). CDR3 length: 19 amino acids. Combining the CDR3 with reference TRBV30 and TRBJ2-1 gives the whole variable domain SQTIHQWPATLVQPVGSPLSLECTVEGTSNPNLYWYRQAAGRGLQLLFYSVGIGQISSEVPQNLSASRPQDRQFILSSKKLLLSDSGFYLCAWSVFGQPDRIFYNEQFFGPGTRLTVL.

This clone came up once. The chain recombines TRBV10-1 with TRBJ2-2; 13 bases fit TRBD2. This CDR3 region has 18 residues. Per the germline V gene, CDR1 is WNHNN and CDR2 is SYGVQD (reference sequence). With V trimmed by 5 bases and J by 0 bases, 6 bases remained unmatched. DNA for the CDR3: TGCGCCAGCAGTCTACCGGGACTAGCGGGGACGAACACCGGGGAGCTGTTTTTT. Protein product: CASSLPGLAGTNTGELFF.

V usage is TRBV5-1 and J usage is TRBJ1-1, with D perhaps matching TRBD1 (5 bases). V was cut by 2 bases and J by 5 bases, with 13 bases left in between. Germline V gene sequence: CDR1 SGHRS, CDR2 YFSETQ. This CDR3 region has 14 residues. CDR3 sequence (DNA): TGCGCCAGCAGCTTCCGGGGGTTGGGGACTGAAGCTTTCTTT. This encodes CASSFRGLGTEAFF. Filled out from reference TRBV5-1 and TRBJ1-1, the complete variable domain reads KAGVTQTPRYLIKTRGQQVTLSCSPISGHRSVSWYQQTPGQGLQFLFEYFSETQRNKGNFPGRFSGRQFSNSRSEMNVSTLELGDSALYLCASSFRGLGTEAFFGQGTRLTVV.

The CDR3 spells CASSNGGFGGATRYEQYF. The CDR3 DNA is TGTGCCAGTAGTAACGGAGGGTTTGGAGGGGCGACCCGCTACGAGCAGTACTTC. V and J are TRBV19 and TRBJ2-7, with a possible D match to TRBD2 (6 bases). The CDR3 runs 18 residues. Germline CDR1 and CDR2: LNHDA and SQIVND (reference sequence). The germline V and J ends were trimmed by 4 bases and 3 bases, with 25 bases remaining between them.

The rearrangement joins TRBV5-1 to TRBJ2-3; 7 nucleotides match TRBD2. V was clipped by 0 bases and J by 2 bases; unmatched bases: 6. The CDR3 consists of 16 residues. Germline CDR1 reads SGHRS; CDR2 reads YFSETQ. Here the CDR3 reads CASSLAVRGTTDTQYF. DNA for the CDR3: TGCGCCAGCAGCTTGGCGGTGCGGGGGACCACAGATACGCAGTATTTT.

This clone occurred a few times. V usage is TRBV12-5 and J usage is TRBJ2-1; 7 bases fit TRBD2. V lost 5 bases to trimming and J lost 3 bases; unmatched junction nucleotides: 10. The CDR3 loop spans 16 amino acids. Germline CDR1 LGHNT, CDR2 FRNRAP. Here the CDR3 reads CASGAYTSAFYNEQFF. CDR3 in DNA: TGTGCTAGTGGTGCGTACACTAGCGCTTTCTACAATGAGCAGTTCTTC.

The chain combines TRBV7-9 with TRBJ1-1; 7 nucleotides line up with TRBD1. The germline V gene encodes CDR1 SEHNR and CDR2 FQNEAQ (reference sequence). The CDR3 has 13 residues. With 4 bases clipped from V and 8 bases from J, the junction kept 7 bases outside the gene matches. CDR3: CASSSGGGREAFF. The CDR3, as DNA: TGTGCCAGCAGCTCCGGAGGGGGCCGCGAAGCTTTCTTT.

J is TRBJ2-1 and V is TRBV4-3; 12 positions match TRBD1. Per germline, CDR1 LGHNA and CDR2 YSLEER. This CDR3 is 17 amino acids long. V shed 5 bases, J shed 7 bases, and the junction held 12 bases outside the gene matches. The CDR3 region has the DNA TGCGCCAGCAGCAGATCAGCCGGGACAGGGGGCGTGAATGAGCAGTTCTTC. Translation gives CASSRSAGTGGVNEQFF.

This sequence joins TRBV12-5 and TRBJ2-1; TRBD1 aligns across 7 bases. Germline CDR1 reads LGHNT; CDR2 reads FRNRAP. This CDR3 has 13 residues. Trimming cost V 1 base and J 9 bases; bases outside gene matches: 3. The CDR3 sequence: CASGLEGGGEQFF. The CDR3 DNA follows: TGTGCTAGTGGTTTGGAAGGGGGCGGTGAGCAGTTCTTC.

The genes are TRBV19 and TRBJ2-4, with D tentatively TRBD2 (5 bases). The length of the CDR3 is 13 residues. V was clipped by 6 bases and J by 1 base, with 7 bases between them. CDR1 and CDR2 (germline): LNHDA, SQIVND (reference sequence). The CDR3 reads CASRSGAKNIQYF. The DNA for the CDR3 is TGTGCCAGTAGGTCGGGGGCCAAAAACATTCAGTACTTC.

This clone has more than one count but fewer than ten. The chain combines TRBV28 with TRBJ2-5; 13 bases agree with TRBD2. The CDR3 length is 16 residues. Germline trimming cut 5 bases from V and 5 bases from J; bases unmatched to any gene: 8. Germline V lookup: CDR1 MDHEN, CDR2 SYDVKM. This chain's CDR3 is CASSRWTSGGWETQYF. As DNA, the CDR3 is TGTGCCAGCAGTAGATGGACTAGCGGGGGTTGGGAGACCCAGTACTTC.

This clone was seen a few times. The rearrangement joins TRBV6-6 to TRBJ2-1; D is perhaps TRBD2 (5 bases). The length of the CDR3 is 15 residues. Per germline, CDR1 MNHNY and CDR2 SVGAGI (reference sequence). Trimming pared 0 bases from V and 8 bases from J, leaving 14 bases between. CDR3 sequence (DNA): TGTGCCAGCAGTTACTCAAGCGCCCTGAGGGATGAGCAGTTCTTC. Amino acid sequence: CASSYSSALRDEQFF.

The rearrangement uses TRBV1 and TRBJ2-5; the D call in the table, TRBD2, was not verified against the DNA. TRBV1 is a pseudogene. CDR3 length equals 12 residues. The CDR3 DNA reads TGCACCAGCAGGGCCAAGAGAGCGGCCCAGTACTTC. Encoded protein: CTSRAKRAAQYF.

DNA of the CDR3: TGTGCCAGCAGTTCCGGGACTAGCTTTTCAGTAGAGACCCAGTACTTC. It translates to CASSSGTSFSVETQYF. The chain carries TRBV27 and TRBJ2-5; 9 nucleotides line up with TRBD2. With V trimmed by 4 bases and J by 4 bases, 10 bases remained unmatched. CDR1 is MNHEY and CDR2 is SMNVEV in the germline V gene (reference sequence). The CDR3 has 16 amino acids.

This clone was counted a few times. This chain links TRBV27 with TRBJ1-2, with a tentative D call TRBD1 (6 bases). V lost 5 bases, J lost 8 bases, and 15 bases lay in between. Germline V CDR1 and CDR2: MNHEY, SMNVEV (reference sequence). This CDR3 contains 13 residues. DNA for the CDR3: TGTGCCAGCAGTCCCCCTACAGGGACGGGCTACACCTTC. Its translation: CASSPPTGTGYTF.

The chain uses TRBV29-1 and TRBJ1-5; D remains ambiguous. This CDR3 is 10 amino acids long. V was shortened by 8 bases and J by 3 bases, with 5 bases between the two germline ends. The germline V gene encodes CDR1 SQVTM and CDR2 ANQGSEA. The CDR3 loop reads CSSDNQPQHF. The CDR3 region has the DNA TGCAGCAGCGACAATCAGCCCCAGCATTTT.

The rearrangement uses TRBV5-1 and TRBJ1-5, with D perhaps TRBD1 (6 bases). The germline V and J ends were trimmed by 0 bases and 3 bases, with 10 bases remaining between them. This CDR3 spans 15 amino acids. CDR1 and CDR2 (germline): SGHRS, YFSETQ. CDR3 sequence reads: CASSLGSGDNQPQHF. CDR3 DNA: TGCGCCAGCAGCTTGGGGTCAGGGGACAATCAGCCCCAGCATTTT.

The V call is TRBV2, the J call TRBJ2-5; 9 bases align to TRBD2. Germline assignment: CDR1 SNHLY and CDR2 FYNNEI. CDR3 length: 16 residues. V lost 5 bases, J lost 1 base, and 8 bases stayed unmatched. The CDR3 region has the DNA TGTGCCAGCAGTCCGAGTCTAGCGGGGTTCCAAGAGACCCAGTACTTC. Translation: CASSPSLAGFQETQYF.

V and J are TRBV6-5 and TRBJ2-1; D is perhaps TRBD1 (5 bases). The V and J ends lost 4 bases and 6 bases respectively, with 10 bases between them. Germline values: CDR1 MNHEY, CDR2 SVGAGI. The CDR3 totals 13 residues. The CDR3 protein is CASSSRQGNEQFF. CDR3 nucleotides: TGTGCCAGCAGTTCTCGGCAGGGCAATGAGCAGTTCTTC.

This chain connects TRBV5-1 to TRBJ2-1, with D maybe TRBD1 (5 bases). The CDR3 sequence is 12 residues long. Per germline, CDR1 SGHRS and CDR2 YFSETQ. The V end was cut by 2 bases, the J end by 12 bases, with 12 bases between. This CDR3 is CASSLGVLGQFF. The CDR3 nucleotides are TGCGCCAGCAGCTTAGGGGTCCTTGGGCAGTTCTTC.